This entry lists 23 T cell receptor beta chains sequenced from one sample in a study of CDR3 diversity in severe acne. A single record per CDR3 protein comes from TCRdb applying MiXCR to the PCR reads. The data show some 90,000 distinct CDR3 sequences, around 50% seen once. Sequencing was performed on blood. The source is a male donor in good health, serving as a control.

The chain uses TRBV19 and TRBJ1-5, with 7 bases aligning to TRBD1. Trimming took 6 bases from V and 7 from J; bases not matched to a gene: 6. The CDR3 has 13 residues. CDR1 and CDR2 (germline): LNHDA, SQIVND (reference sequence). CDR3 DNA: TGTGCCAGTAGGGAGAGGGGGCACCAGCCCCAGCATTTT. Its translation is CASRERGHQPQHF. The full variable domain, rest sourced from reference TRBV19 and TRBJ1-5, is DGGITQSPKYLFRKEGQNVTLSCEQNLNHDAMYWYRQDPGQGLRLIYYSQIVNDFQKGDIAEGYSVSREKKESFPLTVTSAQKNPTAFYLCASRERGHQPQHFGDGTRLSIL.

This clonotype was seen a handful of times. The rearrangement links TRBV5-5 to TRBJ2-7; TRBD1 or TRBD2 may be the D gene (5 bases each). V was pared by 4 bases and J by 5 bases, with 10 bases between. Germline V gene lookup returns CDR1 SGHKS and CDR2 YYEKEE (reference sequence). The CDR3 sequence is 12 residues long. CDR3 amino acids: CASSQVGDEQYF. Here the CDR3 DNA reads TGTGCCAGCAGCCAAGTGGGGGACGAGCAGTACTTC.

This clonotype was counted many times. The chain recombines TRBV20-1 with TRBJ2-1; D possibly corresponds to TRBD2 (5 bases). Germline V gene lookup returns CDR1 DFQATT and CDR2 SNEGSKA (reference sequence). CDR3 length: 14 amino acids. V was clipped by 1 base and J by 3 bases, with 10 bases between them. The CDR3 reads CSARVASSYNEQFF. DNA for the CDR3: TGCAGTGCTAGAGTCGCTAGCAGCTACAATGAGCAGTTCTTC.

The sample holds many counts of this clonotype. The chain links TRBV9 to TRBJ2-7, with a possible D match to TRBD1 (5 bases). CDR1 is SGDLS and CDR2 is YYNGEE in the germline V gene. V lost 0 bases and J 2 bases, leaving 9 bases between the germline ends. This CDR3 has 14 amino acids. CDR3 nucleotide sequence: TGTGCCAGCAGCGTAGCAGGGAACCCCTACGAGCAGTACTTC. Translating gives CASSVAGNPYEQYF.

This clonotype has ten or more counts. The chain is built from TRBV13 and TRBJ2-7, with a tentative D call TRBD1 (6 bases). The germline gives CDR1 PRHDT, CDR2 FYEKMQ (reference sequence). Deletions cut 5 bases from V and 5 bases from J, with 19 bases between. This CDR3 is built from 15 residues. The CDR3 DNA follows: TGTGCCAGCAGCCGTCACGGGCAGGGGCGACACGAGCAGTACTTC. It yields the protein CASSRHGQGRHEQYF.

This clonotype was observed once. V usage is TRBV2 and J usage is TRBJ2-7; no clear D gene. Trimming removed 8 bases from V and 5 bases from J, with 13 bases in between. From germline, CDR1 is SNHLY and CDR2 FYNNEI. This CDR3 has 12 amino acids. The CDR3 nucleotides read TGTGCCAGCGATACACGGTTCCACGAGCAGTACTTC. This translates into CASDTRFHEQYF.

This chain links TRBV20-1 with TRBJ2-3; 11 bases agree with TRBD1. V lost 4 bases, J lost 0 bases, and 3 bases stayed unmatched. The CDR3 length is 15 residues. From germline, CDR1 is DFQATT and CDR2 SNEGSKA (reference sequence). CDR3 bases: TGCAGTGCTACAGGACAGGGGGCCAGCACAGATACGCAGTATTTT. Encoded protein: CSATGQGASTDTQYF.

This chain links TRBV28 with TRBJ2-7; 9 bases are a match to TRBD1. Germline values: CDR1 MDHEN, CDR2 SYDVKM. The CDR3 has 17 amino acids. The trim removed 3 bases at V and 3 bases at J, leaving 12 bases unmatched. This CDR3 is CASSLGQGGLDGYEQYF. For the CDR3, the DNA is TGTGCCAGCAGTTTGGGACAGGGCGGATTGGATGGCTACGAGCAGTACTTC.

The chain recombines TRBV5-1 with TRBJ1-4; D is unresolved. Per the germline V gene, CDR1 is SGHRS and CDR2 is YFSETQ. The V and J ends lost 3 bases and 8 bases respectively, with 14 bases between them. This CDR3 has 14 amino acids. CDR3 sequence: CASSSDLRREKLFF. CDR3 nucleotides: TGCGCCAGCAGCTCGGACCTTAGGAGAGAAAAACTGTTTTTT. Combining the CDR3 with reference TRBV5-1 and TRBJ1-4 gives the whole variable domain KAGVTQTPRYLIKTRGQQVTLSCSPISGHRSVSWYQQTPGQGLQFLFEYFSETQRNKGNFPGRFSGRQFSNSRSEMNVSTLELGDSALYLCASSSDLRREKLFFGSGTQLSVL.

About this clonotype: Mismatch with germline at one junction end may stem from a read error. The chain links TRBV10-3 to TRBJ2-1; 16 positions agree with TRBD2. The germline V gene has CDR1 ENHRY and CDR2 SYGVKD. CDR3 length equals 14 residues. CDR3 residues: CAIEAGLAGGPGLF. CDR3 sequence (DNA): TGTGCCATCGAGGCGGGACTAGCGGGAGGGCCTGGTCTCTTC.

In this sample, this clonotype turned up once. This chain connects TRBV15 to TRBJ2-3; TRBD2 aligns across 10 bases. The germline V gene has CDR1 LNHNV and CDR2 YYDKDF (reference sequence). The junction had 4 bases not matched to a gene; V was cut back by 0 bases and J by 4 bases. The CDR3 has 16 amino acids. This CDR3 is CATSRDRLAGADTQYF. The DNA of the CDR3 is TGTGCCACCAGCAGAGATCGGCTAGCGGGAGCAGATACGCAGTATTTT.

This clonotype was detected many times. The genes are TRBV3-1 and TRBJ2-5; 8 positions agree with TRBD2. The V and J ends lost 4 bases and 9 bases, in that order; junction bases with no gene match: 13. Germline lookup yields CDR1 LGHDT and CDR2 YNNKEL (reference sequence). The CDR3 is 15 residues long. CDR3 bases: TGTGCCAGCAGCCCCTACCGCAGCGGGGGCGGGGCCCAGTACTTC. This sequence encodes CASSPYRSGGGAQYF.

This chain links TRBV7-9 with TRBJ1-5; D perhaps matches TRBD1 (5 bases). The CDR3 sequence is 13 residues long. The germline V and J ends were trimmed by 5 bases and 5 bases, with 10 bases remaining between them. CDR1 is SEHNR, CDR2 FQNEAQ, per germline (reference sequence). This CDR3 reads CASSGTGDQPQHF. The CDR3, as DNA: TGTGCCAGCAGCGGGACTGGGGATCAGCCCCAGCATTTT.

The chain joins TRBV11-3 to TRBJ2-5, with D uncertain. The germline gives CDR1 SGHNT, CDR2 YENEEA. This CDR3 region has 13 residues. Deletions cut 1 base from V and 2 bases from J, with 5 bases between. The CDR3 nucleotides are TGTGCCAGCAGCTTAGGCAGGCAAGAGACCCAGTACTTC. This gives the protein CASSLGRQETQYF.

As concerns this clonotype: A much larger clone differs from this one at a single base, so this may be a read error. The rearrangement joins TRBV10-3 to TRBJ2-5, with no clear D. Germline assignment: CDR1 ENHRY and CDR2 SYGVKD. V was clipped by 3 bases and J by 9 bases, with 8 bases between them. The CDR3 loop spans 11 amino acids. The CDR3 DNA reads TGTGCCATCAGTGAATTTGAGGCCCAGTACTTC. It yields the protein CAISEFEAQYF.

There are a few counts of this clonotype. The V and J genes are TRBV10-2 and TRBJ1-1; no definite D call. The V and J ends lost 4 bases and 1 base respectively, with 7 bases between them. The CDR3 covers 13 residues. The germline CDR1 and CDR2 sequences are WSHSY and SAAADI. For the CDR3, the DNA is TGCGCCAGCAGTGGGCAGGCGAACACTGAAGCTTTCTTT. Amino acid sequence: CASSGQANTEAFF.

J is TRBJ2-5 and V is TRBV7-9; D is perhaps TRBD2 (7 bases). V was cut by 10 bases and J by 1 base, with 13 bases left in between. The CDR3 consists of 13 residues. Per germline, CDR1 SEHNR and CDR2 FQNEAQ (reference sequence). CDR3 coding DNA: TGTGCCACCGGACGGGGGGCCCAAGAGACCCAGTACTTC. It translates to CATGRGAQETQYF.

This chain links TRBV5-1 with TRBJ1-5; 10 nucleotides line up with TRBD1. V was clipped by 7 bases and J by 5 bases; unmatched bases: 3. CDR1 SGHRS and CDR2 YFSETQ come from the germline V gene. The CDR3 contains 13 residues. The CDR3 bases are TGCGCCAGCCGACAGGGGGCAGATCAGCCCCAGCATTTT. Amino acids: CASRQGADQPQHF.

This clonotype was picked up a small number of times. The J gene is TRBJ1-5, the V gene TRBV7-2; TRBD1 aligns across 10 bases. Germline loops: CDR1 SGHTA, CDR2 FQGNSA. V gave up 4 bases and J gave up 4 bases; unmatched junction bases: 4. The CDR3 is made up of 15 amino acids. The CDR3 nucleotides are TGTGCCAGCAGCTGGGGGACAGGGGTTAATCAGCCCCAGCATTTT. It translates to CASSWGTGVNQPQHF.

The chain employs TRBV2 and TRBJ2-5, with D tentatively TRBD1 (5 bases). V was cut by 3 bases and J by 2 bases, with 10 bases left in between. The V gene's germline CDR1 is SNHLY and CDR2 FYNNEI. There are 14 residues in the CDR3. The CDR3 protein is CASSDRGRQETQYF. The DNA of the CDR3 is TGTGCCAGCAGTGATAGGGGAAGGCAAGAGACCCAGTACTTC.

This sequence joins TRBV7-3 and TRBJ2-7; 8 nucleotides line up with TRBD1. CDR3 size: 15 residues. The V gene end was trimmed by 5 bases and the J gene end by 3 bases; junction bases not matched to a gene: 9. Germline V gives CDR1 SGHTA, CDR2 FQGTGA. The CDR3 reads CASSPQHGQGYEQYF. The CDR3 coding sequence is TGTGCCAGCAGCCCCCAGCATGGACAGGGCTACGAGCAGTACTTC.

This chain uses TRBV6-5 with TRBJ1-1; tentatively, D is TRBD1 (5 bases). The V end was cut by 5 bases, the J end by 11 bases, with 12 bases between. Germline-derived CDR1 and CDR2 are MNHEY and SVGAGI. The CDR3 has 11 residues. CDR3 sequence: CASSHGAKAFF. For the CDR3, the DNA is TGTGCCAGCAGTCACGGGGCCAAGGCTTTCTTT.

V and J are TRBV7-9 and TRBJ2-7, with 8 bases fitting TRBD1. The end of the DNA aligns better with TRBJ2-1, so the J call may be wrong. This CDR3 has 15 amino acids. The germline V gene encodes CDR1 SEHNR and CDR2 FQNEAQ (reference sequence). The DNA of the CDR3 is TGTGCCACCAGTGCGGGCAGGGGGCGATGGAATGAGCAGTTCTTC. Protein: CATSAGRGRWNEQFF.